The entry below gives a single T cell receptor beta chain sequence along with its context. Trimming took off 11 bases at V and 0 bases at J, with 10 bases between the two ends. The CDR3 covers 13 residues. Germline V lookup: CDR1 WSHSY, CDR2 SAAADI. Only in-frame clones appear in the TCRdb table, and some are missing; sequencing was by immunoSEQ multiplex PCR. The repertoire consists of millions of clones, with 90% to 95% occurring once and the leading ten covering 0.11% to 0.15%. The sample originates from a study of shared clonotypes between healthy human individuals. The clonotype was recovered from a man in his late teens or twenties in good health. The chain joins TRBV10-2 to TRBJ1-4; the D is unclear. Sequencing was done on a sample of naive CD4+ T cells sorted from blood. Specified subset: CD45RA+ positively selected. CDR3 sequence reads: CACRRATNEKLFF. The CDR3 DNA follows: TGCGCCTGCCGACGGGCAACTAATGAAAAACTGTTTTTT.